This T cell receptor (beta chain) was found in a study of brain T cells in children with intractable seizures (dated by TCRdb to the early 2020s). As for the study more broadly: As a first screen for immune gene transcripts, resected brain tissue from under 70 pediatric epilepsy surgery cases was run on a NanoString immunology panel. Among the roughly 12 selected surgery cases, pre-surgery blood was additionally sequenced for eight, leaving four cases with brain tissue only.

The immunoSEQ assay was used to generate TCR beta chain sequences from genomic DNA. The original pipeline was this. CDR3 sequences that did not begin with the conserved framework cysteine at position 104 were removed manually. Clonality was calculated as one minus the normalized Shannon's Diversity Index, with values ranging from 0 (maximal diversity) to 1 (oligoclonal). Chi-squared comparison-of-proportions tests assessed whether the same CDR3 differed in frequency between samples, such as brain versus blood. Public clonotypes were identified through searches of immuneACCESS, and similarity to known antiviral clonotypes was evaluated with the VDJdb browser. The table was pulled from immuneACCESS by TCRdb, which kept in-frame rearrangements only. Such tables lose some clones; where checked, under half of the loss comes from unresolved V genes, and the rest has no known cause. V and J calls and clone size follow that table, whereas D and trimming were derived from the DNA. The sample profile shows about 340,000 clones; roughly 92% of them were found once. The ten largest clones capture 5% to 7% of the sample.

Summary of the overall study and its limitations: Viral specificity was inferred solely from CDR3 sequence similarity, and the HCMV serostatus of the patients was not known. Because pre- and post-surgery blood were sequenced to different depths, clones absent from the pre-surgery sample may reflect undersampling.

Comments on this clone: Its antigen remains unidentified. Base qualities were left out, and no much larger clone turns up one base away.

The CDR3 spans 16 residues, from the cysteine through the phenylalanine. CDR3 DNA is the only sequence kept; it has 48 bases, read in frame from the first base. Taken from the germline V gene (reference sequence), the CDR1 and CDR2 loops are SGHNT and YYREEE. The germline ends are 18 bases apart after V is trimmed by 1 base and J by 10 bases. Reading the label with the study, this specimen's time point is: blood from clinic visit 5 months post-surgery; TSC patient then seizure free. The surgery cases that showed the highest brain T cell transcript signatures were chosen for TCR beta chain sequencing of brain tissue, and of blood when it was available. Before surgery, patients had received at least one anti-epileptic drug. TCR-sequenced patients were children with drug-resistant epilepsy due to tuberous sclerosis complex, focal cortical dysplasia, Rasmussen encephalitis or hemimegalencephaly. Bulk genomic DNA was isolated from unsorted brain tissue and whole blood using the Monarch genomic DNA purification kit.

Recombination connected TRBV5-4 to TRBJ1-6; the D gene is perhaps TRBD1, on 5 matching bases. The TCR comes from a boy under two years old with tuberous sclerosis and intractable seizures. The source material was peripheral blood, sampled roughly 5 months after surgery. At the DNA level, the sequence is TGTGCCAGCAGCTTGTTCCGGGGCCAGGGAAACTCACCCCTCCACTTT. Translated, this gives CASSLFRGQGNSPLHF.